These T cell receptor beta chains were read from a single sample in a study of tumor-infiltrating lymphocytes in primary liver carcinoma. TCRdb processed the multiplex PCR reads anew with MiXCR; each CDR3 protein has one entry. This table has under 200,000 distinct CDR3 sequences, 65% appearing once. The sample was peripheral blood. The source is a woman aged 60-70 years with primary liver carcinoma and hepatitis B virus infection. Each CDR3 is given with its conserved first and last residue. Each record gives: J gene, clone size, V gene, CDR3 length, D gene, CDR3 protein, CDR3 DNA. D genes are given only for firm matches. Clone size appears in some rows only: once, few, many, or a class for an expanded clone.

j_call: TRBJ2-1; clone_size: once; v_call: TRBV25-1; cdr3_length: 14; d_call: -; cdr3_aa: CASSEGSYYNEQLF; cdr3_nt: TGTGCCAGCAGTGAGGGGTCCTACTACAATGAGCAGTTATTC
j_call: TRBJ2-7; clone_size: -; v_call: TRBV11-1; cdr3_length: 13; d_call: TRBD1; cdr3_aa: CASILGQGLEQYF; cdr3_nt: TGTGCCAGCATCTTAGGACAGGGCCTCGAGCAGTACTTC
j_call: TRBJ2-1; clone_size: -; v_call: TRBV11-2; cdr3_length: 16; d_call: -; cdr3_aa: CASSIRRTLNYNEQFF; cdr3_nt: TGTGCCAGCAGCATAAGGAGAACTCTAAACTACAATGAGCAGTTCTTC
j_call: TRBJ2-1; clone_size: once; v_call: TRBV7-9; cdr3_length: 15; d_call: TRBD1; cdr3_aa: CASSLAGGIGNGQFF; cdr3_nt: TGTGCCAGCAGCTTAGCAGGGGGCATCGGCAATGGGCAGTTCTTC
j_call: TRBJ1-5; clone_size: -; v_call: TRBV12-3/TRBV12-4; cdr3_length: 13; d_call: -; cdr3_aa: CASSFRYNHPQHF; cdr3_nt: TGTGCCAGTAGTTTCCGCTACAATCATCCCCAGCATTTT
j_call: TRBJ1-2; clone_size: -; v_call: TRBV11-3; cdr3_length: 13; d_call: -; cdr3_aa: CAGSPTGSYGYTF; cdr3_nt: TGTGCCGGCAGCCCGACAGGCTCATATGGCTACACCTTC
j_call: TRBJ2-3; clone_size: -; v_call: TRBV11-2; cdr3_length: 17; d_call: TRBD2; cdr3_aa: CVCSLVGLGTSTDTQYF; cdr3_nt: TGTGTCTGCAGCTTAGTGGGACTAGGGACTAGCACAGATACGCAGTATTTT
j_call: TRBJ1-4; clone_size: -; v_call: TRBV28; cdr3_length: 13; d_call: TRBD1; cdr3_aa: CASKDRGYKKLLF; cdr3_nt: TGTGCCAGCAAAGACAGGGGGTATAAAAAACTGTTATTT
j_call: TRBJ1-5; clone_size: -; v_call: TRBV6-5; cdr3_length: 18; d_call: -; cdr3_aa: CASSPHQTEVGGNQPQHF; cdr3_nt: TGTGCCAGCAGTCCCCACCAGACAGAGGTGGGTGGCAATCAGCCCCAGCATTTT
j_call: TRBJ2-7; clone_size: -; v_call: TRBV12-3/TRBV12-4; cdr3_length: 15; d_call: TRBD2; cdr3_aa: CASSLGAGGSYEHYF; cdr3_nt: TGTGCCAGCAGTTTGGGGGCGGGGGGCTCGTACGAGCACTACTTC
j_call: TRBJ2-7; clone_size: many; v_call: TRBV4-1; cdr3_length: 17; d_call: TRBD2; cdr3_aa: CASSQTLAGGNSYEQYF; cdr3_nt: TGCGCCAGCAGCCAGACGCTAGCGGGAGGGAACTCCTACGAGCAGTACTTC
j_call: TRBJ2-6; clone_size: -; v_call: TRBV11-2; cdr3_length: 16; d_call: -; cdr3_aa: CASSLGGALGAKVMTF; cdr3_nt: TGTGCCAGCAGCTTAGGGGGGGCGCTTGGGGCCAAAGTCATGACTTTC
j_call: TRBJ1-2; clone_size: -; v_call: TRBV6-1; cdr3_length: 14; d_call: -; cdr3_aa: CAGSLTLTGYGYTF; cdr3_nt: TGTGCCGGCAGTCTAACTTTAACAGGGTATGGCTACACCTTC
j_call: TRBJ1-1; clone_size: many; v_call: TRBV30; cdr3_length: 15; d_call: -; cdr3_aa: CAWSPPSAANTEAFF; cdr3_nt: TGTGCCTGGAGTCCCCCCTCTGCAGCGAACACTGAAGCTTTCTTT
j_call: TRBJ2-6; clone_size: -; v_call: TRBV10-2; cdr3_length: 13; d_call: -; cdr3_aa: CASVPSGANVLTF; cdr3_nt: TGCGCCAGCGTACCCTCTGGGGCCAACGTCCTGACTTTC
j_call: TRBJ2-7; clone_size: few; v_call: TRBV11-2; cdr3_length: 14; d_call: -; cdr3_aa: CASSLTDGAYKQYF; cdr3_nt: TGTGCCAGCAGCTTAACCGACGGAGCCTACAAGCAGTACTTC
j_call: TRBJ1-2; clone_size: -; v_call: TRBV11-3; cdr3_length: 15; d_call: -; cdr3_aa: CASSTSAGLIPGYTF; cdr3_nt: TGTGCCAGCAGCACGTCGGCAGGGTTGATCCCTGGCTACACCTTC
j_call: TRBJ2-7; clone_size: few; v_call: TRBV28; cdr3_length: 15; d_call: TRBD1; cdr3_aa: CASSPIGQGAYEQYF; cdr3_nt: TGTGCCAGCAGCCCTATTGGACAGGGGGCGTACGAGCAGTACTTC
j_call: TRBJ1-2; clone_size: -; v_call: TRBV6-2/TRBV6-3; cdr3_length: 13; d_call: TRBD1; cdr3_aa: CASSETGERGHTF; cdr3_nt: TGTGCCAGCAGTGAAACAGGGGAGCGCGGTCACACCTTC
j_call: TRBJ2-1; clone_size: -; v_call: TRBV30; cdr3_length: 15; d_call: -; cdr3_aa: CARSVGTSSYNEQFF; cdr3_nt: TGTGCCAGGAGTGTGGGAACCAGCTCCTACAATGAGCAGTTCTTC
j_call: TRBJ2-7; clone_size: -; v_call: TRBV11-1; cdr3_length: 15; d_call: TRBD1; cdr3_aa: CASSFWTGKNYEQYF; cdr3_nt: TGTGCCAGCAGCTTCTGGACAGGGAAAAATTACGAGCAGTACTTC
j_call: TRBJ2-3; clone_size: -; v_call: TRBV28; cdr3_length: 15; d_call: -; cdr3_aa: CASSFPREYADTQYF; cdr3_nt: TGTGCCAGCAGTTTCCCCCGAGAGTACGCAGATACGCAGTATTTT
j_call: TRBJ1-1; clone_size: many; v_call: TRBV6-6; cdr3_length: 10; d_call: -; cdr3_aa: CASSTPGAFF; cdr3_nt: TGTGCCAGCAGTACCCCCGGAGCTTTCTTT
j_call: TRBJ1-5; clone_size: -; v_call: TRBV11-2; cdr3_length: 15; d_call: -; cdr3_aa: CTSSAAVQSNQPRHF; cdr3_nt: TGTACCAGCAGCGCGGCTGTGCAGAGCAATCAGCCCCGGCATTTT
j_call: TRBJ2-1; clone_size: many; v_call: TRBV6-1; cdr3_length: 15; d_call: TRBD2; cdr3_aa: CASSGLAGGTGEQFF; cdr3_nt: TGTGCCAGCAGTGGACTAGCGGGAGGTACTGGTGAGCAGTTCTTC